Listed below are T cell receptor beta chains from one sample, sequenced in a study of T-cell reconstitution after alpha-beta-depleted transplantation in children. TCRdb re-analysed the PCR reads in MiXCR, keeping a single row per CDR3 protein. The top ten clones hold around 27% of a sample with approximately 30,000 distinct CDR3 sequences, about 7% of them seen once. Source: peripheral blood, taken 60 days after TCRalphabeta/CD19-depleted stem cell transplant. Receptors were obtained from a child under three years old who had a stem cell transplant for acute myeloid leukemia, so the T cells may come from the graft donor. CDR3s include the opening cysteine and the closing phenylalanine or tryptophan. A D gene is named only where the DNA matches it firmly. The size of a clone is reported for some rows only, either as once, few or many, or as a class for expanded clones.

d_gene: -; v_gene: TRBV27; j_gene: TRBJ2-3; abundance: many; CDR3aa: CASSLGARRTDTQYF; CDR3nt: TGTGCCAGCAGTTTGGGTGCCAGGCGCACAGATACGCAGTATTTT
d_gene: -; v_gene: TRBV15; j_gene: TRBJ2-4; abundance: many; CDR3aa: CATSDGMAKNIQYF; CDR3nt: TGTGCCACCAGCGATGGGATGGCCAAAAACATTCAGTACTTC
d_gene: -; v_gene: TRBV4-3; j_gene: TRBJ2-7; abundance: many; CDR3aa: CASSQDGAGMGSYEQYF; CDR3nt: TGCGCCAGCAGCCAAGACGGGGCAGGGATGGGTTCCTACGAGCAGTACTTC
d_gene: -; v_gene: TRBV9; j_gene: TRBJ2-3; abundance: many; CDR3aa: CASSARLDADTQYF; CDR3nt: TGTGCCAGCAGCGCGAGACTAGATGCAGATACGCAGTATTTT
d_gene: TRBD2; v_gene: TRBV27; j_gene: TRBJ2-7; abundance: many; CDR3aa: CASSGGGTTYEQYF; CDR3nt: TGTGCCAGCAGTGGGGGAGGGACTACCTACGAGCAGTACTTC
d_gene: -; v_gene: TRBV30; j_gene: TRBJ1-1; abundance: medium-sized; CDR3aa: CAWSVYIGGGMNTEAFF; CDR3nt: TGTGCCTGGAGTGTCTATATCGGGGGGGGAATGAACACTGAAGCTTTCTTT
d_gene: TRBD1; v_gene: TRBV4-3; j_gene: TRBJ2-5; abundance: many; CDR3aa: CASSLRTGRQETQYF; CDR3nt: TGCGCCAGCAGCCTCCGGACAGGGAGACAAGAGACCCAGTACTTC
d_gene: TRBD1; v_gene: TRBV7-9; j_gene: TRBJ2-7; abundance: many; CDR3aa: CASSPRGTGSVDEQYF; CDR3nt: TGTGCCAGCAGCCCTAGAGGGACAGGGTCGGTTGACGAGCAGTACTTC
d_gene: TRBD1; v_gene: TRBV5-1; j_gene: TRBJ2-5; abundance: many; CDR3aa: CASSLQGNQETQYF; CDR3nt: TGCGCCAGCAGCCTACAGGGGAACCAAGAGACCCAGTACTTC
d_gene: TRBD2; v_gene: TRBV6-1; j_gene: TRBJ2-5; abundance: -; CDR3aa: CASCRGGGETQYF; CDR3nt: TGTGCCAGCTGCCGGGGGGGAGGGGAGACCCAGTACTTC